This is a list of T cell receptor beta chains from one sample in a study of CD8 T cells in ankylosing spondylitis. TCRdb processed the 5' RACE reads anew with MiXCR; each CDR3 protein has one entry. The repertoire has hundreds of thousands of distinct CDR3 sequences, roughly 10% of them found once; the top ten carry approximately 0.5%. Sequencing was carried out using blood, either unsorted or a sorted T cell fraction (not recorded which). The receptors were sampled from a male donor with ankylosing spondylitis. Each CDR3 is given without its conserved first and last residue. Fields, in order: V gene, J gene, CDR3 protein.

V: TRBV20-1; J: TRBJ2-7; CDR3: SASLTSGRVGEQY
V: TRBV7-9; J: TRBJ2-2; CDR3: ASSLVKRPNTGELF
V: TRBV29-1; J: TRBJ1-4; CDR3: SVEDTGGNEKLF
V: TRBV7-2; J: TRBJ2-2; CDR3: ASSPRRTVMRELF
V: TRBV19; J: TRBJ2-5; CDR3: ASSMGQKETQY
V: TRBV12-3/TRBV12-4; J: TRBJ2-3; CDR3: ASSWGILTDTQY
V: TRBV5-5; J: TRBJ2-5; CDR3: ASSLEARNSNQETQY
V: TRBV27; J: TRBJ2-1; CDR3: ASRNLAGYNEQF
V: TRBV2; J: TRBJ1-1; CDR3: ASRKEIMNTEAF
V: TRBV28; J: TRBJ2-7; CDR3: ASNGQGEQY
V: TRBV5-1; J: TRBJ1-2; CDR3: ASSSGQSSNYGYT
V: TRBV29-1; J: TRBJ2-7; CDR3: SVEGGGDEQY
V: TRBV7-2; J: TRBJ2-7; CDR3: ASSYMGLAGEQY
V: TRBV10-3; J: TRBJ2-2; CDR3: AISDLGGETGELF
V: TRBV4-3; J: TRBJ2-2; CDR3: ASRGALNTGELF
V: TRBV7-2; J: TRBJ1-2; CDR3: ASSPDRVNGYT
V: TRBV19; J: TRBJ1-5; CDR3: ASSILVDSNQPQH
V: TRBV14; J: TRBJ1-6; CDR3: ASSQALRRNSPLH
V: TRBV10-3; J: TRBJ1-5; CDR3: AIRGGGQPQH
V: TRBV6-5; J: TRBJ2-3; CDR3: ASSYSTPGGGTDTQY
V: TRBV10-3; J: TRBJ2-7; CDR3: ATGTGRGSYEQY
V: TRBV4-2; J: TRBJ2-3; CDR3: ASTGGGNSTDTQY
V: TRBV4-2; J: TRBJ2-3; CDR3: ASSHPQWRRRENDTQY
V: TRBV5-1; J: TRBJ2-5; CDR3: ASSPDGGGETQY
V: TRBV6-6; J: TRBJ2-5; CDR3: ATIGGADHQETQY
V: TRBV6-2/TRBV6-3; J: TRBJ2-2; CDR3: ASSYRRGQADTGELF
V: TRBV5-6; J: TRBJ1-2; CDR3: ASSLFPGQGYGYT
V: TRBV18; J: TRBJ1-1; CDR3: ASSPRDRRIEAF
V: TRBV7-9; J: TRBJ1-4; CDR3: ASSLEGQKLF
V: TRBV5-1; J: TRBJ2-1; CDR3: ASSWGGTSGTRSYNEQF
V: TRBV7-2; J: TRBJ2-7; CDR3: ASSLQTGIGYEQY
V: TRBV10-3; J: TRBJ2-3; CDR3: AISESKGGTQY
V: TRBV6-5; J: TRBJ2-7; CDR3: ASSWGAGETWEQY
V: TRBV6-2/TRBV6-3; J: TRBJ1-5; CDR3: ASSYGRVMAQPQH
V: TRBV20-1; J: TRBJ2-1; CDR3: SASRAKRRF
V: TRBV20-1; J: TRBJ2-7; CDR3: SNVAVRYEQY
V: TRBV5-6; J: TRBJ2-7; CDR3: ASSPGPVYEQY
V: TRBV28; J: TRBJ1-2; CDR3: ASSHRTIPNYGYT
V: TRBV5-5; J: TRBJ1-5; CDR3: ASSSTLGDRNQPQH
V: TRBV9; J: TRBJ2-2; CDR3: ASSLHPGVGELF
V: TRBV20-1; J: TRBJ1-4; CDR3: SAGRAVRRVGKLF
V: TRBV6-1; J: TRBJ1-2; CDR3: ASSPPSLNYGYT
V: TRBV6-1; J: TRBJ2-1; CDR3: ASSDTGTPFGYEQF
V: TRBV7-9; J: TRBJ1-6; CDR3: ASSLAGHETLH
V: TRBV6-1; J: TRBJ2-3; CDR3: ASSGQGVSTDTQY
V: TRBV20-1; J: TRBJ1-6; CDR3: SARSRGGWNSPLH
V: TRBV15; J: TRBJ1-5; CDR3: ATSRDVLSNQPQH
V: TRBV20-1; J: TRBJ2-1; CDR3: SAIGGGVNEQF
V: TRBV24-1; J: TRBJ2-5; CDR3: ATGTSGSWETQY
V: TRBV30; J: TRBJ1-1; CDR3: AYLQQSGAEAF
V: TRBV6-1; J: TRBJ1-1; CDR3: ASTPTGLPGAF
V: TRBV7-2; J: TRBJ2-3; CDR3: ASSSGGLITDTQY
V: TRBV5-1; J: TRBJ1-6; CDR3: ASSSRPGTQVRSPLH
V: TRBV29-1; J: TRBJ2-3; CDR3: SVGGSSDTQY
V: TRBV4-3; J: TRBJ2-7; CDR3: ASSRGPDTSSYEQY
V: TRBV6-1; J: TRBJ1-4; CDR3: ATHLTAGHHFEKLF